The T cell receptor beta chain described here comes from a study of shared clonotypes between healthy human individuals. Study observations and caveats: A generally larger estimated richness was seen in naive subsets than in memory subsets. A handful of donors showed sharing of 4.5% to 5% of naive CD4 clonotypes. The study drew on few donors, limiting represented genetic and exposure-history diversity.

Germline loops: CDR1 KGHSH, CDR2 LQKENI. This CDR3 is built from 15 residues. After removal of 6 bases from V and 1 base from J, the junction contained 8 bases not matched to a gene. Of note for this clone: Its cognate antigen is unknown.

Profiling relied on immunoSEQ multiplex PCR, and the TCRdb table lists in-frame clones only, not all of them. The data show 2.3 million or so clones, with 80% to 95% seen just once and about 0.39% held by the top ten. This sequence originates from a man between 18 and 29 years old in good health. Some clones in this sample may be carry-over from other donors' samples. This chain uses TRBV18 with TRBJ2-5, with 7 bases matching TRBD1. Sequencing was carried out using naive CD4+ T cells from PBMCs. Subset indicated: CD45RA+ positively selected. CDR3 sequence reads: CASSQSTGLQETQYF. CDR3 coding DNA: TGTGCCAGCTCTCAGTCGACAGGGCTCCAAGAGACCCAGTACTTC.